This T cell receptor beta chain originates from a study of blood T cells in healthy people across ages. A note on this clonotype: One junction end does not reproduce the germline sequence, and a read error may be involved.

Together with a sample-barcoded 5' primer, a J-beta primer mix was included in a second PCR lasting about 6 to 11 cycles. TCRdb re-derived calls from the 5' RACE reads in MiXCR, one entry per CDR3 protein. The sample lists 1.5 million to 2 million distinct CDR3 sequences, 39% occurring once. The germline V gene has CDR1 LGHNA and CDR2 YSLEER. The CDR3 length is 15 residues. The sample taken for sequencing was blood. The chain couples TRBV4-3 to TRBJ2-3, with TRBD2 matching 8 bases. The sequence came from a human donor in good health. The CDR3 bases are TGCGCCAGCAGCCAAGAAGCTAGCGGGTTAGATGCGCAGTATTTT. It is translated as CASSQEASGLDAQYF.